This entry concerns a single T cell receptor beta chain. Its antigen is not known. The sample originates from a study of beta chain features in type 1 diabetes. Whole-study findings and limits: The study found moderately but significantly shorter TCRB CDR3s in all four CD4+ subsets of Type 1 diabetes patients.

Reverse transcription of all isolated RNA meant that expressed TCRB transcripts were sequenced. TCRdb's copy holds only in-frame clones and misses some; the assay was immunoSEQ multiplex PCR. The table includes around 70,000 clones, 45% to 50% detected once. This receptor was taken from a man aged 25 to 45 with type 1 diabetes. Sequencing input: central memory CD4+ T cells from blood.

The CDR3 reads CASSRPFMGHPSNEQFF. CDR3 nucleotide sequence: TGTGCCAGTAGTCGACCTTTTATGGGCCACCCCTCGAATGAGCAGTTCTTC. V usage is TRBV19 and J usage is TRBJ2-1; D unresolved. There are 17 residues in the CDR3. Germline V gene sequence: CDR1 LNHDA, CDR2 SQIVND (reference sequence). Trimming cost V 5 bases and J 7 bases, with 24 bases left between them.